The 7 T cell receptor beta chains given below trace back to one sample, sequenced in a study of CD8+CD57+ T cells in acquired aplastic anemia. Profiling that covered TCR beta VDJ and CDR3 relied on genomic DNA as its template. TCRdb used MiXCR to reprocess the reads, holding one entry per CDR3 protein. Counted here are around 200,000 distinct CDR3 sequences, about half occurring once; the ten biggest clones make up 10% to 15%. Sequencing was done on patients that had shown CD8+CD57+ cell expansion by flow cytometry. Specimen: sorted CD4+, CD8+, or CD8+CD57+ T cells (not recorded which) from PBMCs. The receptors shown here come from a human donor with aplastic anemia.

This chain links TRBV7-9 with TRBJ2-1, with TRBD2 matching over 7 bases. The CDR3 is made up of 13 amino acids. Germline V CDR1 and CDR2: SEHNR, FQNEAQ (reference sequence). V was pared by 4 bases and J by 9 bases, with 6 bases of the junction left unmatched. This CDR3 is CASSSSGRVEQFF. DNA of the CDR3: TGTGCCAGCAGCTCCTCGGGGAGGGTTGAGCAGTTCTTC.

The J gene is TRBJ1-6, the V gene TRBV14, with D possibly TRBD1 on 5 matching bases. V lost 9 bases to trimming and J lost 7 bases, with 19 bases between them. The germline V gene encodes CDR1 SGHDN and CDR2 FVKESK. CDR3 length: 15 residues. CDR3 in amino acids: CASMGRPQWNSPLHF. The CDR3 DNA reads TGTGCCAGTATGGGGCGTCCCCAGTGGAATTCACCCCTCCACTTT.

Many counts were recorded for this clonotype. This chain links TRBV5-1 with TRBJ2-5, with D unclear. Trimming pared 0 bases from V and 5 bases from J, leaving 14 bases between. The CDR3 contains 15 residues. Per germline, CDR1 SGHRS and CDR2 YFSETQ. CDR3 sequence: CASSLEGYGRETQYF. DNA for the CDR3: TGCGCCAGCAGCTTGGAGGGTTATGGTCGGGAGACCCAGTACTTC.

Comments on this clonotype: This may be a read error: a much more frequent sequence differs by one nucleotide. The chain's CDR3 is CASRRGRQAAYEQYF. The CDR3 DNA reads as TGTGCCAGCAGAAGAGGCAGACAGGCAGCCTACGAGCAGTACTTC. J is TRBJ2-7 and V is TRBV27; tentatively, D is TRBD1 (6 bases). The CDR3 spans 15 residues. V was clipped by 6 bases and J by 2 bases, with 17 bases between them. The germline CDR1 and CDR2 sequences are MNHEY and SMNVEV (reference sequence).

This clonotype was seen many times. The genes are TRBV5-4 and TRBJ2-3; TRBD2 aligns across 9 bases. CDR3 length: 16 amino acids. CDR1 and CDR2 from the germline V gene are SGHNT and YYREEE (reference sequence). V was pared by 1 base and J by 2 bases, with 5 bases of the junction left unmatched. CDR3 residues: CASSLRLAGNTDTQYF. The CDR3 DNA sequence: TGTGCCAGCAGCTTGCGCCTAGCGGGAAACACAGATACGCAGTATTTT. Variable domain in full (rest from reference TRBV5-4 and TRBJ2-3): ETGVTQSPTHLIKTRGQQVTLRCSSQSGHNTVSWYQQALGQGPQFIFQYYREEENGRGNFPPRFSGLQFPNYSSELNVNALELDDSALYLCASSLRLAGNTDTQYFGPGTRLTVL.

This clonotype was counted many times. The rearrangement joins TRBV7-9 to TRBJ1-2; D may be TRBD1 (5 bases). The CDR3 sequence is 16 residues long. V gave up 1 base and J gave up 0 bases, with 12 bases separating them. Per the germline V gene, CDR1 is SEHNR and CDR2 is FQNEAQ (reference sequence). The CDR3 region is CASSLGTGEANYGYTF. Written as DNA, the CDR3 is TGTGCCAGCAGCTTAGGAACAGGCGAAGCTAACTATGGCTACACCTTC.

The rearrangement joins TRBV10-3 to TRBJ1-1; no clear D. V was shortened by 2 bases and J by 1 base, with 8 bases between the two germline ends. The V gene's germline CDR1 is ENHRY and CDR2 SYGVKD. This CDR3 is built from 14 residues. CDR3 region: CAISERAENTEAFF. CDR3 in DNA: TGTGCCATCAGTGAGAGAGCTGAGAACACTGAAGCTTTCTTT.